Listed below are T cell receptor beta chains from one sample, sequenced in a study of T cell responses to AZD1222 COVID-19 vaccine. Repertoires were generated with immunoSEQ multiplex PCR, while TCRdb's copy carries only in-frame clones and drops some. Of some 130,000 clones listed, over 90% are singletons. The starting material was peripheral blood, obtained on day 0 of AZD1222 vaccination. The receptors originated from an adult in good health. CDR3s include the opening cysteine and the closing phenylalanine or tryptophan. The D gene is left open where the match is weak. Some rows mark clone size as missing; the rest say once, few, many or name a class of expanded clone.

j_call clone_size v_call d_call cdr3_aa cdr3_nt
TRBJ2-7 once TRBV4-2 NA CASSQVPPRRAYYEQYF TGTGCCAGCAGCCAAGTCCCTCCCAGGCGGGCGTACTACGAGCAGTACTTC
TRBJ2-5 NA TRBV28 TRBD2 CASSGQTWTSGRRGETQYF TGTGCCAGCAGCGGACAGACCTGGACTAGCGGGAGGAGGGGAGAGACCCAGTACTTC
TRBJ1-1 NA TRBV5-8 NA CASSWRGSTEAFF TGTGCCAGCAGCTGGAGGGGATCCACTGAAGCTTTCTTT
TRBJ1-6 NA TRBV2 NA CASSEYEEVDSPLHF TGTGCCAGCAGTGAATATGAGGAGGTGGATTCACCCCTCCACTTT
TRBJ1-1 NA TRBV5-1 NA CASSVNGGNTEAFF TGCGCCAGCAGTGTCAACGGGGGGAACACTGAAGCTTTCTTT
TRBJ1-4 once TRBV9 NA CASSVVGLANEKLFF TGTGCCAGCAGCGTAGTGGGGCTGGCTAATGAAAAACTGTTTTTT
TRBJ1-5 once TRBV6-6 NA CASSYVGSGTQPQHF TGTGCCAGCAGTTACGTGGGTTCCGGCACTCAGCCCCAGCATTTT
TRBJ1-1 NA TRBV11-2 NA CASSLDWGERRTEAFF TGTGCCAGCAGCTTAGATTGGGGGGAAAGGCGAACTGAAGCTTTCTTT
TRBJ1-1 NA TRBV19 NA CASSVGVNTEAFF TGTGCCAGTAGTGTGGGAGTGAACACTGAAGCTTTCTTT
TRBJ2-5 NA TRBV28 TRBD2 CATILRDYLRETQYF TGTGCCACCATCCTCCGGGACTACCTTCGAGAGACCCAGTACTTC
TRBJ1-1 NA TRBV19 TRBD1 CASSISGGEGNTEAFF TGTGCCAGTAGTATTTCAGGGGGCGAGGGGAACACTGAAGCTTTCTTT
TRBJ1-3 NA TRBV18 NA CASSPTVSGDTIYF TGTGCCAGCTCACCGACAGTTTCGGGGGACACCATATATTTT
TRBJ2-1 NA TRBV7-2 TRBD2 CASSLSGENNEQFF TGTGCCAGCAGCCTTAGCGGGGAGAACAATGAGCAGTTCTTC
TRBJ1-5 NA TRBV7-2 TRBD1 CASSSRQGVDQPQHF TGTGCCAGCAGCTCGAGACAGGGTGTGGATCAGCCCCAGCATTTT
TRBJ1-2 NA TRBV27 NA CASSFSQGILNYGYTF TGTGCCAGCAGTTTTTCACAGGGCATCTTAAACTATGGCTACACCTTC
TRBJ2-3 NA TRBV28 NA CASDSSTDTQYF TGTGCCAGCGACTCTAGCACAGATACGCAGTATTTT
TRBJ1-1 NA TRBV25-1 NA CASSEWAGVEAFF TGTGCCAGCAGTGAATGGGCCGGAGTTGAAGCTTTCTTT
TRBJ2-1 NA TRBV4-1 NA CASSQLTDLQSDEQFF TGCGCCAGCAGCCAACTAACCGACCTTCAGAGCGATGAGCAGTTCTTC
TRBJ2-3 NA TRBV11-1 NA CASSFAVAELTDTQYF TGTGCCAGCAGCTTTGCCGTAGCGGAGCTCACAGATACGCAGTATTTT
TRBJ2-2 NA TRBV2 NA CASSDRDTNTGELFF TGTGCCAGCAGTGATAGGGACACTAACACCGGGGAGCTGTTTTTT
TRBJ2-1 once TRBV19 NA CASSSTRGDEQFF TGTGCCAGTAGTTCGACAAGGGGAGATGAGCAGTTCTTC
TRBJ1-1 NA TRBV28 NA CASSDIQGTEAFF TGTGCCAGCAGCGATATACAGGGAACTGAAGCTTTCTTT
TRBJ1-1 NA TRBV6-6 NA CASRGGMNTEAFF TGTGCCAGCAGGGGAGGGATGAACACTGAAGCTTTCTTT
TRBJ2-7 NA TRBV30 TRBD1 CAWSADRGLSYEQYF TGTGCCTGGAGCGCGGACAGGGGACTCTCCTACGAGCAGTACTTC
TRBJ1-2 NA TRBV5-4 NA CASSLTTGGYTF TGTGCCAGCAGCTTGACCACAGGGGGCTACACCTTC